A single sample gave rise to the 21 T cell receptor beta chains below, sequenced in a study of blood T cells in healthy people across ages. Through a sample-barcoded 5' primer and a J-beta primer mix, a second PCR was run for roughly 6 to 11 cycles. TCRdb re-called the 5' RACE reads through MiXCR, storing one row per CDR3 protein. In the table there are 600,000 to 900,000 distinct CDR3 sequences, about 26% of which are singletons. The data were also submitted as part of a second study, on T cells of mothers and their children.

Sequences were obtained from blood. Receptors were obtained from a boy younger than 18 in good health.

The CDR3 DNA is TGTGCCAGTAGTATCCCAGGGAACACCGGGGAGCTGTTTTTT. Its translation: CASSIPGNTGELFF. V gene TRBV19 combines with J gene TRBJ2-2; D gene ambiguous. Trimming took 3 bases from V and 1 from J, leaving 6 bases between them. The length of the CDR3 is 14 residues. Germline V gene sequence: CDR1 LNHDA, CDR2 SQIVND (reference sequence).

This clonotype was observed a handful of times. The chain is built from TRBV6-5 and TRBJ1-2; D ambiguous. Trimming stripped 6 bases from V and 3 bases from J, with 17 bases between. This CDR3 has 15 amino acids. Germline values: CDR1 MNHEY, CDR2 SVGAGI. The CDR3 nucleotides read TGTGCCAGCAGCTGGACGGGCGGACTATACTATGGCTACACCTTC. Encoded protein: CASSWTGGLYYGYTF.

Here the CDR3 DNA reads TGTGCCAGCAGTGGTCACAGGGCTCAGGGGGAGACCCAGTACTTC. This codes for CASSGHRAQGETQYF. The chain carries TRBV2 and TRBJ2-5; possibly TRBD1 for D (6 bases). Germline CDR1 and CDR2: SNHLY and FYNNEI. The CDR3 runs 15 residues. The V end was cut by 4 bases, the J end by 5 bases, with 17 bases between.

V usage is TRBV11-2 and J usage is TRBJ1-2; no clear D gene. The germline V and J ends were trimmed by 1 base and 8 bases, with 11 bases remaining between them. CDR1 is SGHAT and CDR2 is FQNNGV in the germline V gene. This CDR3 spans 13 amino acids. The CDR3 bases are TGTGCCAGCAGCTTAGTTGGATCTGGCGGCTACACCTTC. It yields the protein CASSLVGSGGYTF. The complete variable domain, with remaining parts taken from reference TRBV11-2 and TRBJ1-2, reads EAGVAQSPRYKIIEKRQSVAFWCNPISGHATLYWYQQILGQGPKLLIQFQNNGVVDDSQLPKDRFSAERLKGVDSTLKIQPAKLEDSAVYLCASSLVGSGGYTFGSGTRLTVV.

The V and J genes are TRBV20-1 and TRBJ1-2; D may be TRBD1 (6 bases). V dropped 3 bases and J dropped 8 bases, with 19 bases sitting between them. The CDR3 is 14 amino acids. The germline gives CDR1 DFQATT, CDR2 SNEGSKA (reference sequence). CDR3 protein: CSASPRDISAGYTF. The CDR3 DNA follows: TGCAGTGCTAGCCCCCGGGACATCTCTGCCGGCTACACCTTC.

V usage is TRBV5-1 and J usage is TRBJ2-3; D ambiguous. There are 14 residues in the CDR3. Germline V gene sequence: CDR1 SGHRS, CDR2 YFSETQ. V lost 5 bases to trimming and J lost 7 bases, with 17 bases between them. The CDR3, as DNA: TGCGCCAGCAGTATACGCGGAGTAATACATACGCAGTATTTT. Translating it yields CASSIRGVIHTQYF.

The V call is TRBV5-1, the J call TRBJ2-3; the D is unclear. There are 16 residues in the CDR3. V was shortened by 0 bases and J by 0 bases, with 11 bases between the two germline ends. Germline V gives CDR1 SGHRS, CDR2 YFSETQ. CDR3 sequence reads: CASSLAPLSSTDTQYF. As DNA, the CDR3 is TGCGCCAGCAGCTTGGCCCCACTGTCTAGCACAGATACGCAGTATTTT. The full variable domain, with the rest looked up from reference TRBV5-1 and TRBJ2-3, is KAGVTQTPRYLIKTRGQQVTLSCSPISGHRSVSWYQQTPGQGLQFLFEYFSETQRNKGNFPGRFSGRQFSNSRSEMNVSTLELGDSALYLCASSLAPLSSTDTQYFGPGTRLTVL.

CDR3 in DNA: TGTGCCAGCAGCTTTACTCGCCCGGGGGACTACGAGCAGTACTTC. Amino acids: CASSFTRPGDYEQYF. This rearrangement joins TRBV7-9 to TRBJ2-5; maybe TRBD2 (6 bases). The J call may be mistaken, given a closer DNA end match to TRBJ2-7. CDR1 and CDR2 from the germline V gene are SEHNR and FQNEAQ (reference sequence). This CDR3 region has 15 residues.

The chain recombines TRBV7-9 with TRBJ2-5; D unresolved. The germline V and J ends were trimmed by 8 bases and 0 bases, with 4 bases remaining between them. The CDR3 sequence is 11 residues long. The germline gives CDR1 SEHNR, CDR2 FQNEAQ (reference sequence). This CDR3 is CASEDQETQYF. The CDR3 DNA follows: TGTGCCAGCGAGGACCAAGAGACCCAGTACTTC.

This clonotype appeared a few times. The chain combines TRBV20-1 with TRBJ2-1; 7 bases map to TRBD2. From germline, CDR1 is DFQATT and CDR2 SNEGSKA (reference sequence). The CDR3 consists of 14 residues. J was trimmed by 6 bases and V by 5 bases; bases with no gene match: 10. In DNA form, the CDR3 reads TGCAGTGCTCCCTGGGGGGGTTGGGGCAATGAGCAGTTCTTC. It encodes CSAPWGGWGNEQFF.

The chain is built from TRBV2 and TRBJ2-3; TRBD2 aligns across 9 bases. The V and J ends lost 4 bases and 1 base, in that order; junction bases with no gene match: 0. CDR3 length: 14 residues. Per the germline V gene, CDR1 is SNHLY and CDR2 is FYNNEI. In DNA, the CDR3 is TGTGCCAGCAGTGTAGCGGGGGGCACAGATACGCAGTATTTT. It yields the protein CASSVAGGTDTQYF.

This clonotype has a handful of counts. The J gene is TRBJ1-3, the V gene TRBV25-1; TRBD1 is a possible D gene (5 bases). Germline V gene sequence: CDR1 MGHDK, CDR2 SYGVNS. V lost 8 bases to trimming and J lost 2 bases, with 10 bases between them. The CDR3 contains 13 residues. In nucleotides, the CDR3 is TGTGCCAGCGCCTCCAGGGCTGGAAACACCATATATTTT. Its translation is CASASRAGNTIYF.

This clonotype was picked up one time. CDR3 nucleotide sequence: TGTGCCAGCAGTTACCGCCGGGCCCACACGGGAGTGGAGTACTTC. Protein sequence: CASSYRRAHTGVEYF. The J gene is TRBJ2-4, the V gene TRBV6-5; a weak D match, TRBD2 (6 bases). Germline assignment: CDR1 MNHEY and CDR2 SVGAGI. The CDR3 covers 15 residues. Trimming took off 2 bases at V and 14 bases at J, with 22 bases between the two ends.

This clonotype has only a few counts. The gene calls are TRBV2 and TRBJ1-2; maybe TRBD1 (6 bases). Germline assignment: CDR1 SNHLY and CDR2 FYNNEI. The ends were cut back, 5 bases at V and 4 bases at J, with 14 bases in the middle. This CDR3 comprises 14 residues. Written as DNA, the CDR3 is TGTGCCAGCAGTTTCTCGACAGGACTCTATGGCTACACCTTC. Amino acids: CASSFSTGLYGYTF.

A remark on this clonotype: The junction shows a germline mismatch at one end, possibly a read error. This sequence joins TRBV7-9 and TRBJ1-6; D might be TRBD1 (6 bases). This CDR3 is built from 15 residues. Germline CDR1 SEHNR, CDR2 FQNEAQ (reference sequence). The CDR3: CASSLGVGDNSALHF. The CDR3 nucleotides read TGTGCCAGCAGCTTAGGTGTAGGGGACAATTCAGCCCTCCACTTT.

This clonotype was seen a few times. This CDR3 reads CASSGGPYSNQPQHF. The CDR3, as DNA: TGTGCCAGCAGTGGGGGACCTTATAGCAATCAGCCCCAGCATTTT. The V and J genes are TRBV6-1 and TRBJ1-5, with D tentatively TRBD1 (5 bases). CDR3 length: 15 residues. V shed 4 bases and J shed 0 bases, with 10 bases lying between them. The V gene's germline CDR1 is MNHNS and CDR2 SASEGT.

This clonotype has just a few counts. The chain employs TRBV20-1 and TRBJ2-5; maybe TRBD2 (5 bases). The J call is uncertain, as TRBJ2-7 better fits the DNA end. Germline CDR1 reads DFQATT; CDR2 reads SNEGSKA (reference sequence). The CDR3 length is 15 residues. CDR3 DNA: TGCAGTGCCGGTTACGGGGAGTTAGGTTCCTACGAGCAGTACTTC. Protein sequence: CSAGYGELGSYEQYF.

The chain links TRBV20-1 to TRBJ2-2, with 10 bases lining up with TRBD2. V shed 5 bases, J shed 7 bases, and the junction held 10 bases outside the gene matches. The CDR3 runs to 15 residues. Germline loops: CDR1 DFQATT, CDR2 SNEGSKA (reference sequence). DNA of the CDR3: TGCAGTGCTTTCCGAAAGCGGGGGGGCGTCGGGGAGCTGTTTTTT. As protein: CSAFRKRGGVGELFF.

The chain is built from TRBV12-3 or TRBV12-4 and TRBJ1-5; TRBD1 is a possible D gene (6 bases). This CDR3 has 13 amino acids. The germline V and J ends were trimmed by 4 bases and 7 bases, with 11 bases remaining between them. The CDR3 nucleotides are TGTGCCAGCAGTTGGAACAGGGACCAGCCCCAGCATTTT. It translates to CASSWNRDQPQHF.

This sequence joins TRBV6-4 and TRBJ2-1, with D hard to call. The CDR3 contains 15 residues. Germline CDR1 and CDR2: MRHNA and SNTAGT. Trimming left V 3 bases short and J 0 bases short, with 9 bases between. The CDR3: CASSETPSSYNEQFF. CDR3 bases: TGTGCCAGCAGTGAAACTCCTAGCTCCTACAATGAGCAGTTCTTC.

This clonotype appeared a few times. The chain combines TRBV15 with TRBJ1-2, with 7 bases matching TRBD1. This CDR3 has 15 amino acids. V shed 11 bases and J 4 bases; nucleotides not matched to a gene: 16. The germline V gene has CDR1 LNHNV and CDR2 YYDKDF (reference sequence). The CDR3 loop is CAQGVIRGDLYGYTF. CDR3 coding DNA: TGTGCCCAGGGGGTTATCCGGGGGGACCTCTATGGCTACACCTTC.